These 16 T cell receptor beta chains share one sample of origin, sequenced in a study of blood T cell repertoires in COVID-19. Here immunoSEQ multiplex PCR was the method, and the copy in TCRdb shows in-frame clones only, minus some. The sample has 50,000 to 65,000 clones; around 83% are singletons. Material for sequencing was peripheral blood. These receptors all stem from a human donor in a cohort sampled during active COVID-19.

The rearrangement uses TRBV18 and TRBJ2-5; 10 nucleotides align to TRBD1. In germline, CDR1 is KGHSH, CDR2 LQKENI. The V gene end was trimmed by 3 bases and the J gene end by 7 bases; junction bases not matched to a gene: 8. The CDR3 extends over 15 amino acids. The CDR3 DNA reads TGTGCCAGCTCACCCGAGACAGGGGGCGCGGGGACCCAGTACTTC. The encoded protein is CASSPETGGAGTQYF.

This chain links TRBV5-1 with TRBJ2-7; 7 bases are shared with TRBD1. The V gene's germline CDR1 is SGHRS and CDR2 YFSETQ. The CDR3 is 14 amino acids. V dropped 3 bases and J dropped 6; count of bases not matched to a gene: 9. The CDR3 DNA sequence: TGCGCCAGCAGCTCCCCTGAGGGGGCCGGCGAGCAGTACTTC. Residues: CASSSPEGAGEQYF.

The chain combines TRBV28 with TRBJ1-4; 8 bases map to TRBD1. CDR1 is MDHEN and CDR2 is SYDVKM in the germline V gene. This CDR3 has 14 residues. After removal of 3 bases from V and 8 bases from J, the junction contained 5 bases not matched to a gene. CDR3: CASSLQGAREKLFF. CDR3 DNA sequence: TGTGCCAGCAGTTTGCAGGGGGCCCGAGAAAAACTGTTTTTT.

The chain joins TRBV19 to TRBJ2-3, with TRBD2 matching 9 bases. The CDR3 covers 19 residues. Trimming took 5 bases from V and 2 from J; bases not matched to a gene: 17. Germline V gene sequence: CDR1 LNHDA, CDR2 SQIVND (reference sequence). CDR3 in DNA: TGTGCCAGTAGTGGGGTCGGGGTTCAGCGGGGGGCTTCCACAGATACGCAGTATTTT. Translation: CASSGVGVQRGASTDTQYF. The entire variable domain, with the rest obtained from reference TRBV19 and TRBJ2-3, is as follows: DGGITQSPKYLFRKEGQNVTLSCEQNLNHDAMYWYRQDPGQGLRLIYYSQIVNDFQKGDIAEGYSVSREKKESFPLTVTSAQKNPTAFYLCASSGVGVQRGASTDTQYFGPGTRLTVL.

This clone was picked up one time. The chain couples TRBV5-5 to TRBJ1-1; D perhaps matches TRBD1 (6 bases). The germline V gene encodes CDR1 SGHKS and CDR2 YYEKEE (reference sequence). CDR3 size: 13 residues. Trimming removed 5 bases from V and 4 bases from J, with 12 bases in between. Here the CDR3 DNA reads TGTGCCAGCAGGAGCAGGGGAGTCACTGAAGCTTTCTTT. This codes for CASRSRGVTEAFF.

The V call is TRBV7-9, the J call TRBJ2-7; 7 bases agree with TRBD1. CDR1 and CDR2 (germline): SEHNR, FQNEAQ (reference sequence). The trim removed 5 bases at V and 2 bases at J, leaving 6 bases unmatched. The CDR3 has 14 amino acids. The chain's CDR3 is CASSLRQGPYEQYF. DNA of the CDR3: TGTGCCAGCAGCCTTAGACAGGGCCCCTACGAGCAGTACTTC.

The chain links TRBV6-5 to TRBJ2-7; possibly TRBD1 for D (6 bases). V was trimmed by 9 bases and J by 4 bases, leaving 13 bases between them. CDR3 length: 12 residues. CDR1 is MNHEY and CDR2 is SVGAGI in the germline V gene. The CDR3 sequence: CASRRGYYEQYF. In DNA form, the CDR3 reads TGTGCCAGTCGCAGGGGTTATTACGAGCAGTACTTC.

This chain connects TRBV6-6 to TRBJ1-3; D ambiguous. The V gene lost 4 bases and the J gene lost 7 bases, with 14 bases spanning the gap. This CDR3 region has 14 residues. Germline-derived CDR1 and CDR2 are MNHNY and SVGAGI (reference sequence). CDR3 loop: CASSSGGPGNTIYF. The CDR3 nucleotides are TGTGCCAGCAGTTCTGGCGGCCCCGGGAACACCATATATTTT.

In its sample, this clone was seen once. The chain employs TRBV5-1 and TRBJ2-5, with a weak D call TRBD1 (6 bases). From germline, CDR1 is SGHRS and CDR2 YFSETQ. The germline V and J ends were trimmed by 1 base and 3 bases, with 10 bases remaining between them. CDR3 length equals 14 residues. The CDR3 bases are TGCGCCAGCAGCTTGATGGACAGTAAAGAGACCCAGTACTTC. It is translated as CASSLMDSKETQYF.

The chain is built from TRBV5-1 and TRBJ2-3, with 8 bases fitting TRBD2. With 4 bases clipped from V and 0 bases from J, the junction kept 4 bases outside the gene matches. The CDR3 length is 15 residues. The germline CDR1 and CDR2 sequences are SGHRS and YFSETQ. The CDR3: CASSAPSGSTDTQYF. CDR3 coding DNA: TGCGCCAGCAGCGCCCCTAGCGGGAGCACAGATACGCAGTATTTT. Looking up the rest from reference TRBV5-1 and TRBJ2-3 gives the full variable domain: KAGVTQTPRYLIKTRGQQVTLSCSPISGHRSVSWYQQTPGQGLQFLFEYFSETQRNKGNFPGRFSGRQFSNSRSEMNVSTLELGDSALYLCASSAPSGSTDTQYFGPGTRLTVL.

V and J are TRBV5-1 and TRBJ1-2; D remains ambiguous. The CDR3 consists of 14 residues. The germline V and J ends were trimmed by 5 bases and 6 bases, with 17 bases remaining between them. The germline gives CDR1 SGHRS, CDR2 YFSETQ. The CDR3 sequence is CASRAAGDRDGYTF. As DNA, the CDR3 is TGCGCCAGCAGAGCGGCAGGAGATCGCGATGGCTACACCTTC.

The rearrangement links TRBV29-1 to TRBJ2-2, with a weak D call TRBD1 (5 bases). Germline-derived CDR1 and CDR2 are SQVTM and ANQGSEA. This CDR3 spans 12 amino acids. Trimming shortened V by 5 bases and J by 5 bases, and 9 bases separated the two germline ends. The CDR3 DNA sequence: TGCAGCGTTCAGGGTGTGACCGGGGAGCTGTTTTTT. This encodes CSVQGVTGELFF.

The CDR3 is CASSQIPSGRGGYEQYF. DNA of the CDR3: TGTGCCAGCAGCCAGATACCCTCTGGGCGGGGGGGGTACGAGCAGTACTTC. The chain joins TRBV7-2 to TRBJ2-7; 9 bases are a match to TRBD2. The V gene's germline CDR1 is SGHTA and CDR2 FQGNSA. The ends lost 5 bases at V and 4 bases at J; junction bases unmatched: 15. CDR3 length: 17 residues.

The chain links TRBV5-1 to TRBJ2-7; TRBD2 matches at 10 bases. Germline assignment: CDR1 SGHRS and CDR2 YFSETQ. CDR3 length: 17 residues. The ends lost 4 bases at V and 3 bases at J; junction bases unmatched: 13. The CDR3 nucleotides read TGCGCCAGCAGCCCATTGCCTCTAGCGGGAGTGGGCTACGAGCAGTACTTC. It codes for CASSPLPLAGVGYEQYF.

This rearrangement joins TRBV7-9 to TRBJ1-6; D might be TRBD1 (5 bases). The CDR3 loop spans 18 amino acids. V was clipped by 2 bases and J by 0 bases, with 14 bases between them. Per germline, CDR1 SEHNR and CDR2 FQNEAQ (reference sequence). Here the CDR3 reads CASSLLGQTSSYNSPLHF. CDR3 bases: TGTGCCAGCAGCTTATTGGGGCAGACGAGCTCCTATAATTCACCCCTCCACTTT.

J is TRBJ2-3 and V is TRBV7-9; D remains unclear. The CDR3 contains 15 residues. V shed 4 bases and J shed 6 bases, with 17 bases lying between them. Per germline, CDR1 SEHNR and CDR2 FQNEAQ (reference sequence). CDR3 region: CASSSSTGLEDTQYF. The CDR3 region has the DNA TGTGCCAGCAGCTCCTCGACTGGCCTCGAGGATACGCAGTATTTT.